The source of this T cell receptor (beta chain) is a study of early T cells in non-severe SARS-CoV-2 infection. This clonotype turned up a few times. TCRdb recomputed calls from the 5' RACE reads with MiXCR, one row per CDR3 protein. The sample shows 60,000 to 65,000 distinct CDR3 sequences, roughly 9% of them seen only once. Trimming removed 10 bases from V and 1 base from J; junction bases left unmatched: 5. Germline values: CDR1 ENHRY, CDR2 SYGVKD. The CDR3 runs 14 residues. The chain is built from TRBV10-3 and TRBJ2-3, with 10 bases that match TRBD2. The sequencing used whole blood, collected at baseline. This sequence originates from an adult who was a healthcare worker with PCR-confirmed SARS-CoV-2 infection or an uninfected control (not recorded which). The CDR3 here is CATGGTSGTDTQYF. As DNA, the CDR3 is TGTGCCACCGGAGGGACTAGCGGCACAGATACGCAGTATTTT.